A single sample gave rise to the 17 T cell receptor beta chains below, sequenced in a study of blood T cell repertoires in COVID-19 (dated by TCRdb to the early 2020s). Receptors were amplified or captured by the immunoSEQ multiplex PCR assay. TCRdb retrieved this table from immuneACCESS and kept in-frame rearrangements only. Not all clones are present; in checked studies, unresolved V genes account for under half, and no reason is known for the remainder. The sample table lists around 300,000 clones, roughly 88% of them with a count of one. Approximately 8.5% of the sample comes from the top ten. Sequencing was done on a sample of peripheral blood. Source of these receptors: a man younger than 35 with active or convalescent COVID-19.

This sequence joins TRBV19 and TRBJ1-1; no reliable D call. Deletions cut 3 bases from V and 1 base from J, with 9 bases between. The CDR3 consists of 14 residues. The V gene's germline CDR1 is LNHDA and CDR2 SQIVND (reference sequence). The CDR3 region has the DNA TGTGCCAGTAGTATGAGGTCCAGGAACACTGAAGCTTTCTTT. Residues: CASSMRSRNTEAFF.

V usage is TRBV7-9 and J usage is TRBJ2-3, with 8 bases matching TRBD2. After removal of 5 bases from V and 2 bases from J, the junction contained 15 bases not matched to a gene. Germline CDR1 is SEHNR and CDR2 is FQNEAQ (reference sequence). The CDR3 sequence is 18 residues long. The CDR3 region has the DNA TGTGCCAGCAGCCTCCCGAGGGGAGCGGGGGCCAACACAGATACGCAGTATTTT. Its protein product is CASSLPRGAGANTDTQYF.

This rearrangement joins TRBV4-2 to TRBJ1-6; weak D call: TRBD1 (6 bases). From germline, CDR1 is LGHNA and CDR2 YNFKEQ. This CDR3 spans 15 amino acids. V was trimmed by 1 base and J by 5 bases, leaving 9 bases between them. DNA of the CDR3: TGTGCCAGCAGCCAAGGCGGACAGAATAATTCACCCCTCCACTTT. Encoded protein: CASSQGGQNNSPLHF.

This chain links TRBV7-9 with TRBJ2-6, with 7 positions matching TRBD1. The CDR3 has 18 residues. CDR1 and CDR2 from the germline V gene are SEHNR and FQNEAQ (reference sequence). The V and J ends lost 0 bases and 0 bases, in that order; junction bases with no gene match: 5. The CDR3 coding sequence is TGTGCCAGCAGCTTAGCAGTCAGGGGGTTCTCTGGGGCCAACGTCCTGACTTTC. This translates into CASSLAVRGFSGANVLTF. Filled out from reference TRBV7-9 and TRBJ2-6, the complete variable domain reads DTGVSQNPRHKITKRGQNVTFRCDPISEHNRLYWYRQTLGQGPEFLTYFQNEAQLEKSRLLSDRFSAERPKGSFSTLEIQRTEQGDSAMYLCASSLAVRGFSGANVLTFGAGSRLTVL.

This rearrangement joins TRBV14 to TRBJ1-1; D is unresolved. V lost 0 bases, J lost 3 bases, and 17 bases lay in between. This CDR3 is built from 17 residues. Germline CDR1 is SGHDN and CDR2 is FVKESK. This CDR3 is CASSQDGPWQADTEAFF. CDR3 coding DNA: TGTGCCAGCAGCCAAGATGGCCCGTGGCAGGCTGACACTGAAGCTTTCTTT.

This CDR3 is CSASRSGSYNEQFF. Here the CDR3 DNA reads TGCAGTGCTAGTCGGTCAGGGTCCTACAATGAGCAGTTCTTC. The rearrangement uses TRBV20-1 and TRBJ2-1, with D tentatively TRBD1 (5 bases). Germline V gives CDR1 DFQATT, CDR2 SNEGSKA (reference sequence). Between the trimmed V and J ends, which lost 3 bases and 1 base, there was a span of 10 bases. CDR3 length equals 14 residues.

This chain connects TRBV10-3 to TRBJ2-2, with D hard to call. Germline values: CDR1 ENHRY, CDR2 SYGVKD. The CDR3 is 14 residues long. V was pared by 7 bases and J by 1 base, with 10 bases between. This CDR3 reads CAIIPQLNTGELFF. The CDR3 nucleotides read TGTGCCATCATCCCACAGTTGAACACCGGGGAGCTGTTTTTT.

This chain uses TRBV29-1 with TRBJ1-2; 7 nucleotides align to TRBD1. This CDR3 has 13 amino acids. V was clipped by 1 base and J by 4 bases; unmatched bases: 3. The germline gives CDR1 SQVTM, CDR2 ANQGSEA. CDR3 sequence (DNA): TGCAGCGTTGAAGCCGGGACAGTCTATGGCTACACCTTC. This encodes CSVEAGTVYGYTF.

Worth noting for this clone: This sequence may be a read error, since a much larger clone differs from it by one base. The rearrangement joins TRBV5-6 to TRBJ1-6; TRBD1 aligns across 7 bases. Germline CDR1 SGHDT, CDR2 YYEEEE. Germline trimming cut 3 bases from V and 14 bases from J; bases unmatched to any gene: 17. CDR3 length: 16 residues. The CDR3 loop is CASSWRGLLYESTLHF. DNA for the CDR3: TGTGCCAGCAGCTGGAGGGGGCTGCTGTATGAATCCACCCTCCACTTT.

The chain couples TRBV9 to TRBJ2-7, with TRBD2 matching over 9 bases. The CDR3 totals 14 residues. V was clipped by 4 bases and J by 3 bases; unmatched bases: 5. Germline CDR1 SGDLS, CDR2 YYNGEE. CDR3 coding DNA: TGTGCCAGCAGCTCCAGCGGGGGGAACTACGAGCAGTACTTC. As protein: CASSSSGGNYEQYF.

The CDR3 region is CASSSGAGYQPQHF. The CDR3 bases are TGTGCCAGCAGCTCGGGCGCAGGGTACCAGCCCCAGCATTTT. This chain links TRBV7-9 with TRBJ1-5; TRBD1 is a possible D gene (5 bases). The CDR3 has 14 amino acids. Trimming stripped 4 bases from V and 7 bases from J, with 14 bases between. Germline V gene sequence: CDR1 SEHNR, CDR2 FQNEAQ (reference sequence).

This rearrangement joins TRBV15 to TRBJ1-3; D not resolved. V lost 1 base and J lost 0, with 7 bases in between. Germline V lookup: CDR1 LNHNV, CDR2 YYDKDF (reference sequence). The length of the CDR3 is 15 residues. CDR3 sequence reads: CATSRGGFSGNTIYF. Written as DNA, the CDR3 is TGTGCCACCAGCAGAGGAGGGTTCTCTGGAAACACCATATATTTT.

The chain combines TRBV13 with TRBJ2-2; D is possibly TRBD1 (6 bases). Trimming removed 0 bases at V and 7 bases at J, with 6 bases between. The CDR3 runs to 13 residues. Germline V gives CDR1 PRHDT, CDR2 FYEKMQ (reference sequence). CDR3 sequence (DNA): TGTGCCAGCAGCTTAGGCAGGGGCGGGGAGCTGTTTTTT. It codes for CASSLGRGGELFF.

The V gene is TRBV18, the J gene TRBJ1-2; a possible D gene is TRBD1 (5 bases). Trimming left V 3 bases short and J 8 bases short, with 25 bases between. Germline loops: CDR1 KGHSH, CDR2 LQKENI. The CDR3 contains 17 residues. The CDR3 region has the DNA TGTGCCAGCTCACCCGGGGGAAGGGGAGCGGGCCCGGGAGGCTACACCTTC. As protein: CASSPGGRGAGPGGYTF. The full variable domain, its missing parts supplied by reference TRBV18 and TRBJ1-2, is NAGVMQNPRHLVRRRGQEARLRCSPMKGHSHVYWYRQLPEEGLKFMVYLQKENIIDESGMPKERFSAEFPKEGPSILRIQQVVRGDSAAYFCASSPGGRGAGPGGYTFGSGTRLTVV.

The chain has TRBV9 and TRBJ2-5; D might be TRBD1 (6 bases). The V gene lost 0 bases and the J gene lost 3 bases, with 6 bases spanning the gap. The CDR3 has 13 residues. Looked up from germline, CDR1 is SGDLS and CDR2 is YYNGEE. The CDR3 DNA follows: TGTGCCAGCAGCGTAGACAGGGAAGAGACCCAGTACTTC. It codes for CASSVDREETQYF.

The rearrangement uses TRBV19 and TRBJ1-2; the D gene is possibly TRBD1 (5 bases). Germline CDR1 is LNHDA and CDR2 is SQIVND (reference sequence). This CDR3 region has 15 residues. Trimming took 3 bases from V and 2 from J, leaving 13 bases between them. For the CDR3, the DNA is TGTGCCAGTAGTATTGGTTGGCCAGGGAACTATGGCTACACCTTC. Translating gives CASSIGWPGNYGYTF.

The V and J genes are TRBV6-5 and TRBJ1-1; D remains ambiguous. Trimming pared 8 bases from V and 0 bases from J, leaving 10 bases between. The germline V gene has CDR1 MNHEY and CDR2 SVGAGI. The CDR3 has 13 residues. CDR3 loop: CASVPGMNTEAFF. The CDR3 DNA reads as TGTGCCAGCGTGCCGGGAATGAACACTGAAGCTTTCTTT.